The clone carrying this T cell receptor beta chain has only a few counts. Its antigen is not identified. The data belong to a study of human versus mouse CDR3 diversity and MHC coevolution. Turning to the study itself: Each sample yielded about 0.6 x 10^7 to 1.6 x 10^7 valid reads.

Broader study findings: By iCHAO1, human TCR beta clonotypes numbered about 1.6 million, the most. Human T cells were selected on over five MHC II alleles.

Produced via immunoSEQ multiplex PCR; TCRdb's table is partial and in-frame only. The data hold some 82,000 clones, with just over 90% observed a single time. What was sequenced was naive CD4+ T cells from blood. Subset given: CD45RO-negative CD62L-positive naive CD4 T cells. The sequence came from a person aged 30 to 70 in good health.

CDR3 loop: CASSLDRRGYTF. The CDR3 DNA reads TGTGCCAGCAGCCTGGACAGGAGAGGCTACACCTTC. The chain employs TRBV7-9 and TRBJ1-2, with 7 bases fitting TRBD1. Germline V gene sequence: CDR1 SEHNR, CDR2 FQNEAQ (reference sequence). V shed 5 bases and J 8 bases; nucleotides not matched to a gene: 5. The CDR3 is 12 residues long.